These 9 T cell receptor beta chains were all obtained from the same sample, sequenced in a study of PD-1 blockade in classical Hodgkin lymphoma (TCRdb year 2020). The library was produced with the immunoSEQ multiplex PCR assay. TCRdb took over this immuneACCESS table, retaining in-frame rearrangements with V and J assigned. Such tables are incomplete; in checked studies, under half of the missing clones stem from an unresolved V gene, and the remainder is unexplained. This sample is represented by roughly 24,000 clones; approximately 77% of them were singletons. 22% of the sample lies in the top ten. This specimen's time point label, per the study, means: cycle 4 day 1 (C4D1), after 6 weeks of nivolumab. Relapse after autologous stem cell transplantation had occurred in all trial patients, and cohorts A, B and C were distinguished by prior brentuximab vedotin exposure. The sample here was peripheral blood mononuclear cells (PBMCs), taken before the fourth cycle of nivolumab. The receptor set was obtained from a human donor with classical Hodgkin lymphoma.

This clone showed up just once. The gene calls are TRBV27 and TRBJ2-1; 7 nucleotides match TRBD2. After removal of 3 bases from V and 2 bases from J, the junction contained 10 bases not matched to a gene. CDR3 size: 17 residues. Per germline, CDR1 MNHEY and CDR2 SMNVEV (reference sequence). The CDR3 loop is CASSFAASGYPYNEQFF. The CDR3 nucleotides are TGTGCCAGCAGTTTTGCGGCTAGCGGATACCCCTACAATGAGCAGTTCTTC.

This clone has a single count. V is TRBV5-1 and J is TRBJ2-1; unclear D gene. Germline loops: CDR1 SGHRS, CDR2 YFSETQ. This CDR3 has 15 residues. Trimming pared 4 bases from V and 1 base from J, leaving 12 bases between. The DNA for the CDR3 is TGCGCCAGCAGCGCGACTGGAGAATCCTACAATGAGCAGTTCTTC. It specifies CASSATGESYNEQFF.

The V gene is TRBV7-9, the J gene TRBJ1-2; D ambiguous. CDR3 length: 15 amino acids. Germline CDR1 reads SEHNR; CDR2 reads FQNEAQ (reference sequence). V was shortened by 1 base and J by 6 bases, with 15 bases between the two germline ends. CDR3 coding DNA: TGTGCCAGCAGCTTAGGGGAACCAGCGTCCGATGGCTACACCTTC. It encodes CASSLGEPASDGYTF.

The V and J genes are TRBV10-3 and TRBJ1-3; D is unresolved. CDR3 length: 16 residues. Between the trimmed V and J ends, which lost 0 bases and 1 base, there was a span of 10 bases. In germline, CDR1 is ENHRY, CDR2 SYGVKD. For the CDR3, the DNA is TGTGCCATCAGTGAGTCTATGCTACAGTCTGGAAACACCATATATTTT. It is translated as CAISESMLQSGNTIYF.

This clone was counted once. CDR3 nucleotides: TGTGCCAGCAGCGTAGATCAGGGCGCGATAGTAGGCTACACCTTC. Amino acids: CASSVDQGAIVGYTF. J is TRBJ1-2 and V is TRBV9, with D tentatively TRBD1 (5 bases). CDR1 and CDR2 (germline): SGDLS, YYNGEE. The V end lost 0 bases, the J end lost 8 bases, and 17 bases lay between the germline ends. This CDR3 is 15 amino acids long. Variable domain in full (rest from reference TRBV9 and TRBJ1-2): DSGVTQTPKHLITATGQRVTLRCSPRSGDLSVYWYQQSLDQGLQFLIQYYNGEERAKGNILERFSAQQFPDLHSELNLSSLELGDSALYFCASSVDQGAIVGYTFGSGTRLTVV.

CDR3 nucleotides: TGTGCCAGCAGCACCCAGGGGACAGATACGCAGTATTTT. Translated: CASSTQGTDTQYF. This chain connects TRBV9 to TRBJ2-3; weak D call: TRBD1 (6 bases). The CDR3 runs 13 residues. CDR1 is SGDLS and CDR2 is YYNGEE in the germline V gene. V was trimmed by 4 bases and J by 3 bases, leaving 9 bases between them.

This clone was counted ten times or more. The chain has TRBV11-1 and TRBJ2-7; D may correspond to TRBD1 or TRBD2 (5 bases each). The V end was cut by 0 bases, the J end by 6 bases, with 9 bases between. CDR3 length equals 13 residues. Germline V gene sequence: CDR1 SGHAT, CDR2 FQDESV (reference sequence). CDR3 sequence (DNA): TGTGCCAGCAGCTTAGCCGGGACCCTCGAGCAGTACTTC. This translates into CASSLAGTLEQYF.

This clone occurred a few times. The chain recombines TRBV18 with TRBJ2-7; TRBD1 might be the D (5 bases). This CDR3 comprises 14 residues. Germline V gene sequence: CDR1 KGHSH, CDR2 LQKENI. V was shortened by 3 bases and J by 6 bases, with 15 bases between the two germline ends. The CDR3 bases are TGTGCCAGCTCACCGATTCTCGGTGGGGCCGAGCAGTACTTC. Amino acid sequence: CASSPILGGAEQYF.

The rearrangement links TRBV29-1 to TRBJ2-5; D gene ambiguous. Germline V gene data show CDR1 as SQVTM and CDR2 as ANQGSEA. V dropped 7 bases and J dropped 0 bases, with 21 bases sitting between them. This CDR3 comprises 16 residues. This chain's CDR3 is CSAHGSRYSYQETQYF. As DNA, the CDR3 is TGCAGCGCCCATGGGTCTAGATACTCGTACCAAGAGACCCAGTACTTC.